This entry features one T cell receptor beta chain sequence. The antigen remains undetermined. Generated by immunoSEQ multiplex PCR, the TCRdb table keeps only in-frame clones and is missing some. The table has approximately 640,000 clones, 90% seen once. With V trimmed by 1 base and J by 3 bases, 7 bases remained unmatched. CDR3 size: 17 residues. Germline V lookup: CDR1 MNHNS, CDR2 SASEGT. This entry comes from a study of shared clonotypes between healthy human individuals. Study-level findings and limits: Several donors held about 5.1% of naive CD4 clonotypes in common.

Donors, without exception, were Caucasian adults residing in Nashville, Tennessee. CD45RO+ cells and CCR7-negative CD45RA+ TemRA cells were combined as CD8 memory. The receptor was derived from a man between 18 and 29 years old in good health. Some clones in this sample may be carry-over from other donors' samples. The rearrangement joins TRBV6-1 to TRBJ2-7, with 12 bases matching TRBD2. The specimen sequenced was memory CD8+ T cells from PBMCs. The subset: CD45RO+ cells pooled with CCR7-negative TemRA cells. CDR3 coding DNA: TGTGCCAGCAGTGAAGTGTCTAGCGGGAGGGCCGTCTACGAGCAGTACTTC. It encodes CASSEVSSGRAVYEQYF.